This TCR beta chain was obtained from a study of naive and memory T cell subsets. In germline, CDR1 is MDHEN, CDR2 SYDVKM. CDR3 length: 14 amino acids. Trimming pared 7 bases from V and 7 bases from J, leaving 14 bases between. Two oligonucleotides, mixed equimolar, formed the beta constant-region primer covering TRBC1 and TRBC2. Ligated cDNA was amplified by four rounds of PCR with nested alpha and beta constant-region primers and SP2. MiXCR, applied by TCRdb to the UMI-ligation and nested PCR reads, yields one record per CDR3 protein. This repertoire shows around 110,000 distinct CDR3 sequences, 35% to 40% found once; its top ten account for 0.8% to 1%.

This chain links TRBV28 with TRBJ1-6; D gene uncertain. The receptor comes from a human donor in good health. The sample consisted of central memory CD4+ T cells from blood. The CDR3 protein is CASNLGQQNSPLHF. In DNA, the CDR3 is TGTGCCAGCAATTTGGGTCAGCAAAATTCACCCCTCCACTTT. Using reference TRBV28 and TRBJ1-6 for the parts outside the CDR3, the full variable domain is DVKVTQSSRYLVKRTGEKVFLECVQDMDHENMFWYRQDPGLGLRLIYFSYDVKMKEKGDIPEGYSVSREKKERFSLILESASTNQTSMYLCASNLGQQNSPLHFGNGTRLTVT.